The 14 T cell receptor beta chains below all came from one sample that was sequenced in a study of metastatic and nonmetastatic thyroid tumors (TCRdb year 2020). Library creation used PCR. For sequencing, an Illumina HiSeq 4000 was employed. The raw public reads went through TCRdb reprocessing: fastp at Q25, MiXCR clone calling, in-frame beta chains kept. A total of 30,000 to 40,000 clones appear in this sample, about 29% of them only once. Of the sample, around 7.6% is held by the ten largest clones. No patient had received any treatment before thyroid surgery. Specimen: blood. The receptors come from a female donor with papillary thyroid cancer or a benign thyroid nodule (not recorded which). Some clones in this sample may be carry-over from other donors' samples.

The CDR3 sequence: CASSEGYAGELFF. Here the CDR3 DNA reads TGTGCCAGCAGTGAGGGGTATGCCGGGGAGCTGTTTTTT. The gene calls are TRBV6-4 and TRBJ2-2; D is ambiguous. CDR1 MRHNA and CDR2 SNTAGT come from the germline V gene. The CDR3 spans 13 residues. V was clipped by 3 bases and J by 6 bases, with 8 bases between them.

In this sample, this clone turned up a few times. One end of the junction fails to match germline, which may point to a read error. The DNA of the CDR3 is TGTGCCAGCAGTTTAGGCGGGACAGCCCGTGGGGATACACAGTATTTT. Protein product: CASSLGGTARGDTQYF. V gene TRBV12-3 or TRBV12-4 combines with J gene TRBJ2-3, with a weak D call TRBD1 (7 bases). This CDR3 spans 16 amino acids.

About this clone: At one boundary the junction diverges from the germline segment, which might be a read error. This chain connects TRBV28 to TRBJ1-2, with D possibly being TRBD1 (6 bases). CDR1 is MDHEN and CDR2 is SYDVKM in the germline V gene. The CDR3 has 16 amino acids. CDR3 amino acids: CASNLAGEREGEGYTF. In nucleotides, the CDR3 is TGTGCCAGCAATCTAGCAGGGGAAAGGGAAGGAGAGGGCTACACGTTC.

This clone was detected a few times. The chain combines TRBV14 with TRBJ2-5; unclear D gene. In germline, CDR1 is SGHDN, CDR2 FVKESK. This CDR3 is 12 amino acids long. Trimming shortened V by 2 bases and J by 4 bases, and 5 bases separated the two germline ends. The CDR3: CASSQTIETQYF. The CDR3 DNA sequence: TGTGCCAGCAGCCAAACGATAGAGACCCAGTACTTC.

This clone was counted many times. The chain recombines TRBV27 with TRBJ2-7, with D possibly matching TRBD1 (6 bases). Trimming took 4 bases from V and 3 from J, leaving 13 bases between them. Germline V gene lookup returns CDR1 MNHEY and CDR2 SMNVEV (reference sequence). This CDR3 region has 14 residues. CDR3: CASSSPGAGYEQYF. The CDR3 coding sequence is TGTGCCAGCAGTTCTCCAGGGGCGGGCTACGAGCAGTACTTC.

The sample holds one count of this clone. The junction differs from germline at one of its ends, possibly a read error. This chain links TRBV11-2 with TRBJ2-7; no firm D call. The CDR3 loop spans 13 amino acids. Germline CDR1 is SGHAT and CDR2 is FQNNGV. This CDR3 is CVSSWSVSYEQYF. CDR3 nucleotides: TGTGTCAGCAGCTGGAGCGTCTCCTACGAGCAGTACTTC.

This clone was counted many times. This chain connects TRBV4-3 to TRBJ2-3; 10 bases map to TRBD2. CDR1 is LGHNA and CDR2 is YSLEER in the germline V gene. With V trimmed by 1 base and J by 5 bases, 15 bases remained unmatched. CDR3 length: 19 residues. CDR3 nucleotide sequence: TGCGCCAGCAGCCAAGCCAGGCTAGCGGGGGCCGAGACTAGAGATACGCAGTATTTT. This gives the protein CASSQARLAGAETRDTQYF.

This clone was found many times. The gene calls are TRBV7-6 and TRBJ2-1, with 7 bases aligning to TRBD1. CDR1 is SGHVS and CDR2 is FNYEAQ in the germline V gene. The trim removed 1 base at V and 7 bases at J, leaving 4 bases unmatched. The CDR3 covers 14 residues. CDR3 coding DNA: TGTGCCAGCAGCTTAGGTGACAGGGCTAATGAGCAGTTCTTC. It codes for CASSLGDRANEQFF.

This clone was detected ten times or more. The chain is built from TRBV7-2 and TRBJ2-2; D is ambiguous. Deletions cut 0 bases from V and 2 bases from J, with 7 bases between. Per the germline V gene, CDR1 is SGHTA and CDR2 is FQGNSA. CDR3 size: 15 residues. The CDR3 is CASSLAGHNTGELFF. The CDR3 nucleotides are TGTGCCAGCAGCTTAGCGGGCCACAACACCGGGGAGCTGTTTTTT.

CDR3 sequence: CASKEEGQGAGELFF. The DNA of the CDR3 is TGTGCCAGCAAGGAAGAAGGACAGGGGGCCGGGGAGCTGTTTTTT. This chain joins TRBV13 and TRBJ2-2, with 10 positions matching TRBD1. The germline gives CDR1 PRHDT, CDR2 FYEKMQ (reference sequence). The length of the CDR3 is 15 residues. The V gene end was trimmed by 7 bases and the J gene end by 6 bases; junction bases not matched to a gene: 8.

This clone showed up many times. The chain carries TRBV4-2 and TRBJ2-7, with a tentative D call TRBD2 (6 bases). Germline V gives CDR1 LGHNA, CDR2 YNFKEQ. V was pared by 1 base and J by 5 bases, with 12 bases between. This CDR3 is 14 amino acids long. CDR3 nucleotide sequence: TGTGCCAGCAGCCAAGGGGGGGACGCTGACGAGCAGTACTTC. The encoded protein is CASSQGGDADEQYF.

This clone is categorized as medium-sized (0.01 to 0.1%). The rearrangement joins TRBV12-3 or TRBV12-4 to TRBJ2-7; 9 nucleotides align to TRBD1. The CDR3 loop spans 14 amino acids. V was clipped by 6 bases and J by 5 bases; unmatched bases: 8. In nucleotides, the CDR3 is TGTGCCAGCAGCCCAGAGGACAGGGGCCACGAGCAGTACTTC. This translates into CASSPEDRGHEQYF.

With regard to this clone: At one end the junction does not follow the germline gene, possibly because of a read error. The chain couples TRBV6-4 to TRBJ2-3; 8 bases map to TRBD2. The germline CDR1 and CDR2 sequences are MRHNA and SNTAGT. This CDR3 is 14 amino acids long. CDR3 sequence (DNA): TGTGCCAGCAGTGATGATAGCGGGGTAGATACGAAGTATTTT. Translating gives CASSDDSGVDTKYF.

By share, this clone ranks as medium-sized. V gene TRBV24-1 combines with J gene TRBJ1-6; D gene ambiguous. Germline loops: CDR1 KGHDR, CDR2 SFDVKD. V lost 5 bases and J lost 10, with 32 bases in between. This CDR3 is 20 amino acids long. CDR3 sequence (DNA): TGTGCCACCAGTGTGCTTTGGGCAGGCTCTTACCTCGCCTATAGCTCACCCCTCCACTTT. Its protein is CATSVLWAGSYLAYSSPLHF.